The 31 T cell receptor beta chains reported below all come from one sample, sequenced in a study of blood T cell repertoires in COVID-19. Clones were read by immunoSEQ multiplex PCR, and TCRdb kept only the in-frame ones, dropping some. The sample includes a few hundred thousand clones, roughly 86% of them seen just once. The specimen was peripheral blood. Receptors were obtained from a man younger than 30 with active or convalescent COVID-19.

The rearrangement links TRBV2 to TRBJ1-5, with D perhaps matching TRBD1 (5 bases). CDR1 and CDR2 from the germline V gene are SNHLY and FYNNEI. The CDR3 runs to 13 residues. V was shortened by 1 base and J by 7 bases, with 8 bases between the two germline ends. CDR3 bases: TGTGCCAGCAGTGAAGTGGGGCGGCAGCCCCAGCATTTT. As protein: CASSEVGRQPQHF.

The gene calls are TRBV7-8 and TRBJ1-6; a weak D match, TRBD1 (6 bases). V gave up 6 bases and J gave up 7 bases, with 16 bases separating them. The CDR3 consists of 15 residues. Looked up from germline, CDR1 is SGHVS and CDR2 is FQNEAQ. CDR3 amino acids: CASREGGGRNSPLHF. CDR3 bases: TGTGCCAGCAGGGAAGGGGGGGGGCGGAATTCACCCCTCCACTTT.

The chain joins TRBV18 to TRBJ2-7; D gene unclear. V dropped 2 bases and J dropped 4 bases, with 9 bases sitting between them. Germline V gene sequence: CDR1 KGHSH, CDR2 LQKENI. The CDR3 has 13 amino acids. The DNA of the CDR3 is TGTGCCAGCTCACCAGGGCAGGTATACGAGCAGTACTTC. It translates to CASSPGQVYEQYF.

The chain uses TRBV27 and TRBJ2-2, with D possibly being TRBD2 (6 bases). V shed 8 bases and J shed 4 bases, with 14 bases lying between them. Germline V gives CDR1 MNHEY, CDR2 SMNVEV (reference sequence). The CDR3 is 14 amino acids. CDR3 region: CASSPGGFTGELFF. CDR3 nucleotides: TGTGCCAGCTCCCCCGGGGGTTTCACCGGGGAGCTGTTTTTT.

The CDR3 loop reads CASSQDRPGEKLFF. The CDR3 region has the DNA TGCGCCAGCAGCCAGGACAGGCCTGGGGAAAAACTGTTTTTT. This chain uses TRBV5-1 with TRBJ1-4; 7 bases match TRBD1. The CDR3 is 14 residues long. Trimming took 4 bases from V and 8 from J; bases not matched to a gene: 8. Germline V gives CDR1 SGHRS, CDR2 YFSETQ.

The V and J genes are TRBV29-1 and TRBJ2-7; D gene ambiguous. Trimming took 3 bases from V and 5 from J, leaving 14 bases between them. This CDR3 is built from 13 residues. CDR1 SQVTM and CDR2 ANQGSEA come from the germline V gene. The CDR3 DNA sequence: TGCAGCGTTGACGCAGGTATCAGAAACGAGCAGTACTTC. Residues: CSVDAGIRNEQYF.

The chain employs TRBV5-1 and TRBJ2-1; 7 bases are shared with TRBD2. CDR1 is SGHRS and CDR2 is YFSETQ in the germline V gene. The trim removed 3 bases at V and 9 bases at J, leaving 15 bases unmatched. This CDR3 contains 16 residues. As DNA, the CDR3 is TGCGCCAGCAGCTCACCGGGACTATTGCCCCACAGTGAGCAGTTCTTC. Protein sequence: CASSSPGLLPHSEQFF.

The chain recombines TRBV5-5 with TRBJ1-4; D call uncertain. The germline CDR1 and CDR2 sequences are SGHKS and YYEKEE (reference sequence). This CDR3 is built from 16 residues. V lost 0 bases and J lost 2, with 11 bases in between. CDR3 loop: CASSLASPATNEKLFF. The CDR3 bases are TGTGCCAGCAGCTTGGCGAGCCCTGCTACTAATGAAAAACTGTTTTTT.

The chain uses TRBV5-8 and TRBJ1-2; D remains ambiguous. From germline, CDR1 is SGHTS and CDR2 YDEGEE. V lost 0 bases and J lost 3, with 9 bases in between. The CDR3 is 14 amino acids. The CDR3 reads CASSLEPADYGYTF. For the CDR3, the DNA is TGTGCCAGCAGCTTGGAACCGGCGGACTATGGCTACACCTTC.

A single count supports this clone. The gene calls are TRBV24-1 and TRBJ1-2; TRBD1 is a possible D gene (5 bases). Trimming cost V 3 bases and J 6 bases, with 10 bases left between them. The CDR3 length is 13 residues. The germline V gene has CDR1 KGHDR and CDR2 SFDVKD. DNA for the CDR3: TGTGCCACCAGTGATAGCAGGGTAGATGGCTACACCTTC. It translates to CATSDSRVDGYTF.

The V call is TRBV5-1, the J call TRBJ1-1, with D hard to call. V lost 2 bases to trimming and J lost 4 bases, with 9 bases between them. The CDR3 covers 13 residues. Per germline, CDR1 SGHRS and CDR2 YFSETQ. Here the CDR3 reads CASSFSWSTEAFF. The CDR3 nucleotides read TGCGCCAGCAGCTTTTCCTGGAGCACTGAAGCTTTCTTT.

This clone occurred once. The gene calls are TRBV18 and TRBJ1-2, with D possibly TRBD1 on 5 matching bases. Trimming left V 3 bases short and J 9 bases short, with 17 bases between. CDR1 KGHSH and CDR2 LQKENI come from the germline V gene. The CDR3 contains 14 residues. CDR3 region: CASSPSTARQSYTF. The CDR3 DNA is TGTGCCAGCTCACCCTCGACAGCGAGACAAAGCTACACCTTC.

A remark on this clone: A read error may explain this, as a much larger clone is one base away. This chain uses TRBV5-1 with TRBJ2-2; 7 nucleotides line up with TRBD1. CDR3 size: 15 residues. J gave up 0 bases and V 4 bases, and 3 bases lay outside the gene matches. Germline CDR1 SGHRS, CDR2 YFSETQ. CDR3 amino acids: CASSLGTANTGELFF. In nucleotides, the CDR3 is TGCGCCAGCAGCCTAGGGACAGCGAACACCGGGGAGCTGTTTTTT.

The chain uses TRBV18 and TRBJ2-5, with D maybe TRBD2 (5 bases). V shed 3 bases and J shed 2 bases, with 16 bases lying between them. The CDR3 contains 16 residues. CDR1 is KGHSH and CDR2 is LQKENI in the germline V gene. CDR3 in DNA: TGTGCCAGCTCACCGAACATGGACTGGGGACAAGAGACCCAGTACTTC. The encoded protein is CASSPNMDWGQETQYF.

This sequence joins TRBV7-9 and TRBJ2-7, with D possibly matching TRBD1 (6 bases). Germline CDR1 SEHNR, CDR2 FQNEAQ (reference sequence). Trimming pared 3 bases from V and 0 bases from J, leaving 9 bases between. The CDR3 totals 14 residues. In DNA, the CDR3 is TGTGCCAGCAGCTTTCGGGACAACTCCTACGAGCAGTACTTC. Protein sequence: CASSFRDNSYEQYF.

This chain joins TRBV3-1 (or the pseudogene TRBV3-2) and TRBJ2-5; 8 bases match TRBD2. Germline assignment: CDR1 LGHDT and CDR2 YNNKEL (reference sequence). After removal of 1 base from V and 5 bases from J, the junction contained 3 bases not matched to a gene. CDR3 length: 14 amino acids. The DNA for the CDR3 is TGTGCCAGCAGCCAAGTCCGGGGGGGGGAGACCCAGTACTTC. Protein: CASSQVRGGETQYF.

The chain joins TRBV7-2 to TRBJ1-3, with D possibly TRBD1 on 6 matching bases. Germline V gene lookup returns CDR1 SGHTA and CDR2 FQGNSA. The CDR3 length is 14 residues. Deletions cut 6 bases from V and 0 bases from J, with 9 bases between. CDR3 DNA sequence: TGTGCCAGCAGAAAGACAGGCTCTGGAAACACCATATATTTT. Translating gives CASRKTGSGNTIYF.

V gene TRBV2 combines with J gene TRBJ2-5; no firm D call. This CDR3 spans 14 amino acids. The ends were cut back, 0 bases at V and 3 bases at J, with 8 bases in the middle. The germline CDR1 and CDR2 sequences are SNHLY and FYNNEI. This CDR3 is CASSEAGWEETQYF. As DNA, the CDR3 is TGTGCCAGCAGTGAAGCGGGCTGGGAAGAGACCCAGTACTTC.

The chain combines TRBV9 with TRBJ2-3; TRBD2 might be the D (6 bases). CDR1 and CDR2 from the germline V gene are SGDLS and YYNGEE. The CDR3 loop spans 15 amino acids. The V end was cut by 4 bases, the J end by 6 bases, with 18 bases between. The chain's CDR3 is CASSYGLGTPDTQYF. The CDR3 DNA follows: TGTGCCAGCAGCTATGGACTGGGGACTCCGGATACGCAGTATTTT.

This clone was observed once. The chain is built from TRBV6-5 and TRBJ2-3; weak D call: TRBD2 (6 bases). The CDR3 length is 11 residues. Germline CDR1 is MNHEY and CDR2 is SVGAGI. V lost 8 bases and J lost 5, with 8 bases in between. In DNA form, the CDR3 reads TGTGCCAGCGCGGGGTTAGATACGCAGTATTTT. It encodes CASAGLDTQYF.

The gene calls are TRBV5-6 and TRBJ2-1; D may be TRBD2 (6 bases). This CDR3 is built from 17 residues. Trimming cost V 4 bases and J 0 bases, with 17 bases left between them. The germline V gene encodes CDR1 SGHDT and CDR2 YYEEEE. The CDR3 region has the DNA TGTGCCAGCAGCCGGACCTTTGGGGACTTCTCCTACAATGAGCAGTTCTTC. Its translation: CASSRTFGDFSYNEQFF.

The chain recombines TRBV9 with TRBJ2-7; the D is unclear. The V gene lost 4 bases and the J gene lost 1 base, with 15 bases spanning the gap. This CDR3 has 15 amino acids. Germline CDR1 SGDLS, CDR2 YYNGEE. In DNA form, the CDR3 reads TGTGCCAGCAGCAAGCATGAACGCTGGTCCTACGAGCAGTACTTC. Protein product: CASSKHERWSYEQYF. Based on the CDR3 plus reference TRBV9 and TRBJ2-7, the full variable domain is DSGVTQTPKHLITATGQRVTLRCSPRSGDLSVYWYQQSLDQGLQFLIQYYNGEERAKGNILERFSAQQFPDLHSELNLSSLELGDSALYFCASSKHERWSYEQYFGPGTRLTVT.

This clone turned up a few times. The CDR3 coding sequence is TGTGCCACCAGCAGAGATAGGGGCAGGCGGAACCAGCCCCAGCATTTT. Protein product: CATSRDRGRRNQPQHF. The chain uses TRBV15 and TRBJ1-5; maybe TRBD1 (5 bases). Germline CDR1 and CDR2: LNHNV and YYDKDF (reference sequence). The V and J ends lost 0 bases and 7 bases respectively, with 16 bases between them. CDR3 size: 16 residues. Based on the CDR3 plus reference TRBV15 and TRBJ1-5, the full variable domain is DAMVIQNPRYQVTQFGKPVTLSCSQTLNHNVMYWYQQKSSQAPKLLFHYYDKDFNNEADTPDNFQSRRPNTSFCFLDIRSPGLGDTAMYLCATSRDRGRRNQPQHFGDGTRLSIL.

This clone was recorded many times. The V call is TRBV19, the J call TRBJ1-2; no clear D. This CDR3 contains 12 residues. V was pared by 6 bases and J by 8 bases, with 13 bases between. Germline CDR1 is LNHDA and CDR2 is SQIVND (reference sequence). CDR3 DNA sequence: TGTGCCAGTAGAGGACTAAACGAGGGCTACACCTTC. It encodes CASRGLNEGYTF.

The chain is built from TRBV5-4 and TRBJ2-1, with D perhaps TRBD1 (6 bases). Germline V gives CDR1 SGHNT, CDR2 YYREEE (reference sequence). This CDR3 is built from 15 residues. Trimming took off 5 bases at V and 2 bases at J, with 14 bases between the two ends. The CDR3 region is CASSPQGTPYNEQFF. The CDR3 region has the DNA TGTGCCAGCAGTCCCCAGGGGACCCCCTACAATGAGCAGTTCTTC.

The rearrangement uses TRBV6-2 or TRBV6-3 and TRBJ2-7; 12 bases match TRBD2. CDR1 MNHEY and CDR2 SVGEGT come from the germline V gene. The V gene end was trimmed by 2 bases and the J gene end by 3 bases; junction bases not matched to a gene: 8. The CDR3 runs 17 residues. The CDR3 spells CASSYIGLAGTFYEQYF. As DNA, the CDR3 is TGTGCCAGCAGTTACATTGGACTAGCGGGGACCTTCTACGAGCAGTACTTC.

The CDR3 bases are TGTGCCAGTAGTATGGGAGCCACTAATGAAAAACTGTTTTTT. Translating it yields CASSMGATNEKLFF. V and J are TRBV19 and TRBJ1-4; D uncertain. The V gene lost 3 bases and the J gene lost 2 bases, with 7 bases spanning the gap. The CDR3 runs to 14 residues. Germline V gene data show CDR1 as LNHDA and CDR2 as SQIVND (reference sequence).

V usage is TRBV9 and J usage is TRBJ1-3, with a possible D match to TRBD1 (6 bases). The V end lost 3 bases, the J end lost 3 bases, and 19 bases lay between the germline ends. Germline V gene data show CDR1 as SGDLS and CDR2 as YYNGEE. The CDR3 extends over 17 amino acids. As DNA, the CDR3 is TGTGCCAGCAGCGCAGGGGCTGACGGTTCTAATGGAAACACCATATATTTT. Translating gives CASSAGADGSNGNTIYF.

The J gene is TRBJ2-7, the V gene TRBV19, with D tentatively TRBD1 (6 bases). CDR1 and CDR2 from the germline V gene are LNHDA and SQIVND (reference sequence). Trimming took off 9 bases at V and 0 bases at J, with 18 bases between the two ends. There are 15 residues in the CDR3. This CDR3 is CASSGGGLSSYEQYF. The CDR3 DNA reads TGTGCCAGCTCCGGTGGGGGCTTAAGCTCCTACGAGCAGTACTTC.

J is TRBJ2-7 and V is TRBV25-1; D perhaps matches TRBD1 (6 bases). Trimming took 6 bases from V and 2 from J, leaving 14 bases between them. The CDR3 extends over 14 amino acids. In germline, CDR1 is MGHDK, CDR2 SYGVNS. Here the CDR3 reads CASSTLDSPYEQYF. The CDR3 region has the DNA TGTGCCAGCAGCACATTGGACAGTCCCTACGAGCAGTACTTC.

This clone has a single count. V and J are TRBV29-1 and TRBJ2-3; TRBD2 matches 7 bases. Germline V gene lookup returns CDR1 SQVTM and CDR2 ANQGSEA. V was clipped by 4 bases and J by 8 bases; unmatched bases: 3. The CDR3 covers 11 residues. The CDR3 region has the DNA TGCAGCGTTGGGATAGCGGGTACGCAGTATTTT. Translation: CSVGIAGTQYF.